The TCR beta chain described here comes from a study of T cell changes during pregnancy in multiple sclerosis (dated by TCRdb to the late 2010s). As for the study more broadly: Changes in the T cell repertoire over the course of pregnancy were examined in this study in women with multiple sclerosis.

This clone occurred once. The antigen this receptor binds is unknown. The record has no base qualities; no much larger clone is one base away. Library preparation was by the immunoSEQ multiplex PCR assay. Drawn from immuneACCESS, this table holds only the in-frame rearrangements with V and J called that TCRdb kept. Clones are partly lost; checked studies trace under half to an unresolved V gene and leave the rest unexplained. This sample gives tens of thousands of clones in total; around 90% of them show up just once. The ten largest make up approximately 0.2% of the sample. The sequences come from CD4+ T cells from peripheral blood mononuclear cells, collected in the second trimester of pregnancy. The TCR sequence derives from a female donor with multiple sclerosis, enrolled in a pregnancy study.

The base sequence is TGTGCCAGCTCAGACGGGACTCCGATCAGCACAGATACGCAGTATTTT. Translated, it gives CASSDGTPISTDTQYF. The rearranged segments are TRBV18 and TRBJ2-3; matching of 6 bases hints at TRBD2 as the D gene. According to the germline V gene, CDR1 reads KGHSH and CDR2 reads LQKENI. Trimming at the junction amounts to 5 bases on V and 0 bases on J, and the germline ends lie 15 bases apart. The CDR3 runs 16 amino acids, cysteine and phenylalanine included. Kept here is only the CDR3 DNA, which spans 48 bases and is read in frame from base 1.